Following are 22 T cell receptor beta chains from one sample sequenced in a study of T-cell memory formation after mild COVID-19. TCRdb processed the 5' RACE reads anew with MiXCR; each CDR3 protein has one entry. This sample yields a few hundred thousand distinct CDR3 sequences, of which more than 20% are seen a single time; 21% belongs to the top ten. Sequencing was done on a sample of PBMCs or a T cell subset sorted from them (not recorded which). The receptors here all came from a man aged 18 to 30 who had mild COVID-19 (a few samples of this study predate the infection). Cell type and time point are not known.

This clonotype was counted between two and nine times. The J gene is TRBJ1-5, the V gene TRBV6-5; D not resolved. V lost 8 bases and J lost 2, with 10 bases in between. The V gene's germline CDR1 is MNHEY and CDR2 SVGAGI. The CDR3 spans 13 residues. The CDR3 DNA reads TGTGCCAGCGCCGGGCAGCGCAATCAGCCCCAGCATTTT. As protein: CASAGQRNQPQHF.

The chain joins TRBV5-1 to TRBJ2-5; D might be TRBD2 (6 bases). Trimming took 0 bases from V and 5 from J, leaving 14 bases between them. The length of the CDR3 is 15 residues. CDR1 and CDR2 from the germline V gene are SGHRS and YFSETQ. CDR3 residues: CASSLGTTGGETQYF. CDR3 nucleotide sequence: TGCGCCAGCAGCTTGGGTACGACTGGGGGGGAGACCCAGTACTTC.

In this sample, this clonotype turned up a few times. This chain uses TRBV5-1 with TRBJ2-2, with 8 bases aligning to TRBD1. CDR1 SGHRS and CDR2 YFSETQ come from the germline V gene. This CDR3 is built from 16 residues. J gave up 4 bases and V 4 bases, and 9 bases lay outside the gene matches. Written as DNA, the CDR3 is TGCGCCAGCAGCCTAGGACAGGGCCGTGGCACCGGGGAGCTGTTTTTT. Amino acid sequence: CASSLGQGRGTGELFF.

In its sample, this clonotype was seen a few times. V and J are TRBV7-2 and TRBJ2-2; no clear D gene. Germline values: CDR1 SGHTA, CDR2 FQGNSA. The CDR3 length is 13 residues. V lost 2 bases to trimming and J lost 7 bases, with 8 bases between them. The CDR3 region is CASSLFGFGELFF. The CDR3 DNA reads TGTGCCAGCAGCTTATTCGGGTTCGGGGAGCTGTTTTTT.

This clonotype was counted only a few times. This chain links TRBV25-1 with TRBJ2-7; the match to TRBD2 covers 8 bases. The V segment lost 6 bases and the J segment 5 bases; nucleotides outside the gene matches: 9. The CDR3 contains 14 residues. Germline V gene sequence: CDR1 MGHDK, CDR2 SYGVNS. The CDR3 coding sequence is TGTGCCAGCAGGCCGCTAGGACTAGCTAACGAGCAGTACGTC. It translates to CASRPLGLANEQYV.

V is TRBV7-2 and J is TRBJ2-1, with TRBD2 matching over 8 bases. V was pared by 3 bases and J by 5 bases, with 12 bases of the junction left unmatched. Germline-derived CDR1 and CDR2 are SGHTA and FQGNSA. This CDR3 region has 17 residues. CDR3 protein: CASSLLSRGSGDNEQFF. The CDR3 DNA reads TGTGCCAGCAGCTTGTTATCCCGGGGTAGCGGGGACAATGAGCAGTTCTTC. Based on the CDR3 plus reference TRBV7-2 and TRBJ2-1, the full variable domain is GAGVSQSPSNKVTEKGKDVELRCDPISGHTALYWYRQSLGQGLEFLIYFQGNSAPDKSGLPSDRFSAERTGGSVSTLTIQRTQQEDSAVYLCASSLLSRGSGDNEQFFGPGTRLTVL.

The chain is built from TRBV7-9 and TRBJ2-5, with D maybe TRBD1 (5 bases). The CDR3 runs 13 residues. Trimming removed 3 bases at V and 5 bases at J, with 10 bases between. Looked up from germline, CDR1 is SEHNR and CDR2 is FQNEAQ (reference sequence). The DNA for the CDR3 is TGTGCCAGCAGCTTTAGGGGCCTGGAGACCCAGTACTTC. It yields the protein CASSFRGLETQYF.

V gene TRBV11-2 combines with J gene TRBJ2-1; 8 nucleotides agree with TRBD2. CDR3 length: 15 residues. V trimming: 3 bases; J trimming: 9 bases; junction bases outside the gene matches: 10. Germline V gene data show CDR1 as SGHAT and CDR2 as FQNNGV. For the CDR3, the DNA is TGTGCCAGCAGCTTCCCGGGGGGGCCGGTGGTTGAGCAGTTCTTC. Its translation: CASSFPGGPVVEQFF.

This clonotype was observed a few times. The chain recombines TRBV5-1 with TRBJ2-5, with 14 nucleotides matching TRBD2. The CDR3 consists of 17 residues. Looked up from germline, CDR1 is SGHRS and CDR2 is YFSETQ. V lost 0 bases to trimming and J lost 1 base; unmatched junction nucleotides: 2. CDR3 sequence reads: CASSLVGTSGGQETQYF. CDR3 bases: TGCGCCAGCAGCTTGGTTGGGACTAGCGGGGGCCAAGAGACCCAGTACTTC.

The V gene is TRBV6-6, the J gene TRBJ1-4; no reliable D call. The CDR3 runs 13 residues. Germline CDR1 reads MNHNY; CDR2 reads SVGAGI (reference sequence). Trimming removed 0 bases at V and 3 bases at J, with 2 bases between. CDR3 DNA: TGTGCCAGCAGTTACTCGCCTAATGAAAAACTGTTTTTT. Translated, it gives CASSYSPNEKLFF.

The V gene is TRBV4-3, the J gene TRBJ1-4; 11 bases match TRBD1. The V and J ends lost 2 bases and 8 bases, in that order; junction bases with no gene match: 10. CDR3 size: 17 residues. The germline V gene has CDR1 LGHNA and CDR2 YSLEER. CDR3 sequence (DNA): TGCGCCAGCAGCCAACCGGGACAGGGGGGAAGCAGCGAAAAACTGTTTTTT. Encoded protein: CASSQPGQGGSSEKLFF.

The CDR3 coding sequence is TGCGCCAGCAGCTCGGGGGCAGGGGACTACAATGAGCAGTTCTTC. Encoded protein: CASSSGAGDYNEQFF. V gene TRBV5-1 combines with J gene TRBJ2-1; D tentatively fits TRBD1 or TRBD2 (6 bases each). Germline CDR1 is SGHRS and CDR2 is YFSETQ. The length of the CDR3 is 15 residues. V gave up 3 bases and J gave up 3 bases, with 13 bases separating them.

At least ten counts were recorded for this clonotype. The chain employs TRBV28 and TRBJ2-3, with TRBD2 identical over 8 bases. CDR3 size: 14 residues. The J segment lost 2 bases and the V segment lost 10 bases, leaving 8 bases of the junction unmatched. Germline V CDR1 and CDR2: MDHEN, SYDVKM. The CDR3 sequence is CATYSGATTDTQYF. CDR3 nucleotide sequence: TGTGCCACTTATAGCGGGGCGACCACAGATACGCAGTATTTT.

Many counts were recorded for this clonotype. The chain is built from TRBV5-1 and TRBJ2-5, with D possibly matching TRBD1 (6 bases). Germline CDR1 reads SGHRS; CDR2 reads YFSETQ. The CDR3 is 14 residues long. V was shortened by 0 bases and J by 2 bases, with 8 bases between the two germline ends. The DNA for the CDR3 is TGCGCCAGCAGCTTGGGGACAGCTCAAGAGACCCAGTACTTC. This gives the protein CASSLGTAQETQYF.

This chain uses TRBV20-1 with TRBJ2-3; D may be TRBD2 (7 bases). This CDR3 is built from 15 residues. Germline CDR1 is DFQATT and CDR2 is SNEGSKA (reference sequence). Trimming left V 1 base short and J 2 bases short, with 13 bases between. The CDR3: CSARVGGPFTDTQYF. CDR3 DNA sequence: TGCAGTGCTAGAGTCGGGGGGCCCTTCACAGATACGCAGTATTTT.

In this sample, this clonotype turned up a few times. The chain carries TRBV7-6 and TRBJ2-5; D not certain. Germline CDR1 is SGHVS and CDR2 is FNYEAQ. V was clipped by 1 base and J by 1 base, with 4 bases between them. The CDR3 spans 13 residues. The CDR3 DNA is TGTGCCAGCAGCTTAGATCCCCAAGAGACCCAGTACTTC. Translated, it gives CASSLDPQETQYF.

The gene calls are TRBV3-1 and TRBJ2-7, with D hard to call. The CDR3 is made up of 14 amino acids. Germline lookup yields CDR1 LGHDT and CDR2 YNNKEL (reference sequence). Trimming left V 1 base short and J 0 bases short, with 7 bases between. CDR3 in DNA: TGTGCCAGCAGCCAAGTTCCGGCCTCCTACGAGCAGTACTTC. It codes for CASSQVPASYEQYF.

This chain uses TRBV21-1 with TRBJ1-6. TRBV21-1 is recorded as a pseudogene. The CDR3 consists of 15 residues. Here the CDR3 DNA reads TGTGCCAGCAGCAAAGACCCAGGGAGGGAATCACCCCTCCACTTT. Translated, it gives CASSKDPGRESPLHF.

This clonotype appeared a few times. The chain carries TRBV7-9 and TRBJ2-1; D may match TRBD1 or TRBD2 (5 bases each). V was trimmed by 1 base and J by 9 bases, leaving 16 bases between them. The CDR3 runs to 15 residues. Germline V gene data show CDR1 as SEHNR and CDR2 as FQNEAQ (reference sequence). The CDR3 DNA follows: TGTGCCAGCAGCTTAGGAGGGGTCAGGAGTAGTGAGCAGTTCTTC. Its protein product is CASSLGGVRSSEQFF.

This sequence joins TRBV7-9 and TRBJ1-4, with D unresolved. Germline loops: CDR1 SEHNR, CDR2 FQNEAQ (reference sequence). V was pared by 1 base and J by 7 bases, with 13 bases between. The CDR3 is made up of 15 amino acids. CDR3 sequence: CASSLVRGVGEKLFF. DNA of the CDR3: TGTGCCAGCAGCTTAGTCCGTGGGGTCGGTGAAAAACTGTTTTTT.

The chain recombines TRBV6-2 or TRBV6-3 with TRBJ2-1; the match to TRBD2 covers 7 bases. The CDR3 sequence is 18 residues long. Trimming removed 0 bases from V and 2 bases from J; junction bases left unmatched: 10. CDR1 MNHEY and CDR2 SVGEGT come from the germline V gene. This chain's CDR3 is CASSYSISLGGTYNEQFF. CDR3 bases: TGTGCCAGCAGTTACTCGATCTCTTTGGGGGGGACCTACAATGAGCAGTTCTTC.

This chain joins TRBV2 and TRBJ2-1; 13 nucleotides line up with TRBD2. From germline, CDR1 is SNHLY and CDR2 FYNNEI. V shed 6 bases, J shed 10 bases, and the junction held 9 bases outside the gene matches. The CDR3 consists of 15 residues. The CDR3 DNA is TGTGCCAGCAGCGGTACTAGCGGGGGGGGCGGAGAGCAGTTCTTC. It translates to CASSGTSGGGGEQFF.